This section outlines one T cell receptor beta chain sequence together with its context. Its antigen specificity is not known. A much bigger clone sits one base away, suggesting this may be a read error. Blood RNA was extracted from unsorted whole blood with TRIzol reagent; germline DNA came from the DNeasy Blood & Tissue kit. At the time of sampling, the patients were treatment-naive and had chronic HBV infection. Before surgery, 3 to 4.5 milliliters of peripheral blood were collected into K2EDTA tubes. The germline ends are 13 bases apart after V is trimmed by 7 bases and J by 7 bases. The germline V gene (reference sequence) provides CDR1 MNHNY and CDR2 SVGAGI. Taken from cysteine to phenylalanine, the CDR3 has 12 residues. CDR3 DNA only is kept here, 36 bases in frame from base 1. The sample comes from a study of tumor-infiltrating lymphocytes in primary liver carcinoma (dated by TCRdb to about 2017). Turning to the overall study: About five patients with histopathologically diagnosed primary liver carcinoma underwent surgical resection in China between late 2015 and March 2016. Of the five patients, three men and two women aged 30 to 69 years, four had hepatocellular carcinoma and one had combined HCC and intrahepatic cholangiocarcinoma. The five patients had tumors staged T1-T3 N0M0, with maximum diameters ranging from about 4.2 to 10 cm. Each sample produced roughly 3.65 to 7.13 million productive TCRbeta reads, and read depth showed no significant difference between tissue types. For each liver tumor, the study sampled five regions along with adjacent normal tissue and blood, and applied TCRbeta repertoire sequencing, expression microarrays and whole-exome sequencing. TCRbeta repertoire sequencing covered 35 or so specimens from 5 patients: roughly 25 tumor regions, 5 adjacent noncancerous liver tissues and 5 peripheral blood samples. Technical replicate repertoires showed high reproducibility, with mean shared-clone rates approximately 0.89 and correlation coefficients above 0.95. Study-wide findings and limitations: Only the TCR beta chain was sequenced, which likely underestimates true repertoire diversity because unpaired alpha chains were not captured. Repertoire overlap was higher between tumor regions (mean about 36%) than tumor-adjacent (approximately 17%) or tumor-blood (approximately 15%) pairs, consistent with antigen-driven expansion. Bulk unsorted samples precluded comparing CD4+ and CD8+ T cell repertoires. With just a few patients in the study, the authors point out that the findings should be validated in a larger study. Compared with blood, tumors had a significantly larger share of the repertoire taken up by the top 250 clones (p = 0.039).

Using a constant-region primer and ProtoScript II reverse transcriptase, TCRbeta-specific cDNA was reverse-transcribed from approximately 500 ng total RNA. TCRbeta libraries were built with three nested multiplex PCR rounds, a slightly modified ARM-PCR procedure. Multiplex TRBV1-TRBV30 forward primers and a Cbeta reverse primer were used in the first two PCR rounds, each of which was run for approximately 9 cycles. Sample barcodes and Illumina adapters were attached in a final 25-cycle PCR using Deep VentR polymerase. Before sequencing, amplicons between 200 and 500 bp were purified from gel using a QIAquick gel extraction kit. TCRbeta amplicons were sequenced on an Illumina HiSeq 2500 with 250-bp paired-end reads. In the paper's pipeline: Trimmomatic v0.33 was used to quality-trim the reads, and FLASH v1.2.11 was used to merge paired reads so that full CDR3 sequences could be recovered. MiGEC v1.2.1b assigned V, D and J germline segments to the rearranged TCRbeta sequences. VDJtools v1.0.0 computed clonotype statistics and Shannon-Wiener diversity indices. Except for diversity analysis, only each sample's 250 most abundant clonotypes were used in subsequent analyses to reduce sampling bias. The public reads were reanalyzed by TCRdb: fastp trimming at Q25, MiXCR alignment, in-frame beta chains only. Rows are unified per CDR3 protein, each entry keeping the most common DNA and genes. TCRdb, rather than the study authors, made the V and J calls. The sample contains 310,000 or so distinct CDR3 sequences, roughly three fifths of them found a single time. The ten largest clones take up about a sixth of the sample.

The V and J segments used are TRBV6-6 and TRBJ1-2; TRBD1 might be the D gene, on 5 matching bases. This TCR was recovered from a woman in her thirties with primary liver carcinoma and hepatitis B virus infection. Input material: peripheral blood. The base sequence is TGTGCCAGCACCGACAGTCGGTGTGGCTACACCTTC. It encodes CASTDSRCGYTF.